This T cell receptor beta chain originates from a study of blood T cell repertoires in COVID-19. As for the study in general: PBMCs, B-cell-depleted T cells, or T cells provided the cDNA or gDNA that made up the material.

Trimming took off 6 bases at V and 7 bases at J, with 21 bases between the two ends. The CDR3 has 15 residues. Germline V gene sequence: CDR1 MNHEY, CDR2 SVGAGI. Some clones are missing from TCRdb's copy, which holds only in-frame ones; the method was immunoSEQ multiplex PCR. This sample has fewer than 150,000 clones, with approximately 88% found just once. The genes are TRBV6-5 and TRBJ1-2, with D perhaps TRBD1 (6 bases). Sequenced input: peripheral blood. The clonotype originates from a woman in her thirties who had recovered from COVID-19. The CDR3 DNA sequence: TGTGCCAGCAGCCGCAGTGTAGGGGGGGCAGGTGGCTACACCTTC. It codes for CASSRSVGGAGGYTF.